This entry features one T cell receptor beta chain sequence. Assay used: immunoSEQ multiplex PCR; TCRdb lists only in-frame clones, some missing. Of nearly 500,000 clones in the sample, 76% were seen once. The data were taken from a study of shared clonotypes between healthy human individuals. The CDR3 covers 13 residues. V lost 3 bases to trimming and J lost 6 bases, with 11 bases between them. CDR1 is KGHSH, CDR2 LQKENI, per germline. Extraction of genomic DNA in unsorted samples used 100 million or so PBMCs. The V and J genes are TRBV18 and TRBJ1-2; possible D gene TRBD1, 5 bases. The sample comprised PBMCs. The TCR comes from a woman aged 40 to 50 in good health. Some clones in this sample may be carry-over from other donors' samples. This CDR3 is CASSPAGEDGYTF. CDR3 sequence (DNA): TGTGCCAGCTCACCGGCGGGGGAAGATGGCTACACCTTC.